The entry that follows covers one T cell receptor (beta chain) sequence. What it binds is unknown. The RNA input was about 0.45 to 1 ug, and it was reverse transcribed with random hexamers. immunoSEQ multiplex PCR amplified TCR beta CDR3 across 54 Vbeta, 13 Jbeta. TCRdb redid the calling of the immunoSEQ multiplex PCR reads with MiXCR, one entry per CDR3 protein. The sample carries around 230,000 distinct CDR3 sequences, less than 96% recorded once. The data derive from a study of CD8 T cells in Susac syndrome. The study, taken as a whole, reports: Individuals included in the TCR sequencing and HLA analysis were acknowledged by the study to be relatively few in number. The CD4+ T cell repertoire of patients with Susac syndrome showed no detectable clonal expansion.

Trimming removed 3 bases at V and 4 bases at J, with 7 bases between. Looked up from germline, CDR1 is SGHTA and CDR2 is FQGNSA. This CDR3 contains 13 residues. The receptor was isolated from a human donor with Susac syndrome. The chain recombines TRBV7-2 with TRBJ1-5; D call uncertain. The specimen sequenced was CD4+ T cells from PBMCs. CDR3 protein: CASSFQANQPQHF. In DNA form, the CDR3 reads TGTGCCAGCAGCTTCCAGGCTAATCAGCCCCAGCATTTT.